This T cell receptor beta chain was recorded in a study of OX40 agonist ivuxolimab in advanced cancers. Study in general: The drug used for patients, ivuxolimab, was an agonistic anti-OX40 (CD134) antibody.

Sequencing was performed with immunoSEQ multiplex PCR; in TCRdb, only in-frame clones are kept and a portion is missing. The sample contains about 59,000 clones, around 92% of which appear only once. Cycle 7 day 1, cycle 4 day 1, and baseline were the timepoints at which blood was sampled. Deletions cut 8 bases from V and 0 bases from J, with 11 bases between. The CDR3 has 14 amino acids. Germline V gene data show CDR1 as SEHNR and CDR2 as FQNEAQ (reference sequence). The V and J genes are TRBV7-9 and TRBJ2-1; TRBD1 is a possible D gene (6 bases). This specimen was CD4+ or CD8+ T cells sorted from blood, taken in a trial of the OX40 agonist ivuxolimab. The source is an adult with an advanced solid tumor such as melanoma, head and neck, liver or kidney cancer. CDR3 region: CASLTGSSYNEQFF. CDR3 nucleotides: TGTGCCAGCCTAACAGGGAGCTCCTACAATGAGCAGTTCTTC.